The TCR beta chain under discussion was sequenced for a study of identical twins. V lost 4 bases, J lost 6 bases, and 7 bases stayed unmatched. This CDR3 has 15 amino acids. Germline loops: CDR1 MNHEY, CDR2 SMNVEV (reference sequence). As concerns this clonotype: Its target is not known.

TCRdb ran MiXCR on the 5' RACE reads and lists one entry per CDR3 protein. The sample carries approximately 500,000 distinct CDR3 sequences, roughly a quarter recorded once. Study results and caveats: Where out-of-frame alpha sequences were twin-shared, they showed excess low generation probability. Within beta out-of-frame sequences, the excess sharing observed between twins was weaker.

These data were also filed under a second study, of T cells expressing NK-cell markers.

This clonotype was obtained from a young woman in good health. This rearrangement joins TRBV27 to TRBJ2-1, with 9 positions matching TRBD1. The sequencing sample was made of CD4+ T cells sorted from blood. The CDR3 is CASSWDRVRINEQFF. The CDR3 DNA sequence: TGTGCCAGCAGTTGGGACAGGGTAAGGATCAATGAGCAGTTCTTC.